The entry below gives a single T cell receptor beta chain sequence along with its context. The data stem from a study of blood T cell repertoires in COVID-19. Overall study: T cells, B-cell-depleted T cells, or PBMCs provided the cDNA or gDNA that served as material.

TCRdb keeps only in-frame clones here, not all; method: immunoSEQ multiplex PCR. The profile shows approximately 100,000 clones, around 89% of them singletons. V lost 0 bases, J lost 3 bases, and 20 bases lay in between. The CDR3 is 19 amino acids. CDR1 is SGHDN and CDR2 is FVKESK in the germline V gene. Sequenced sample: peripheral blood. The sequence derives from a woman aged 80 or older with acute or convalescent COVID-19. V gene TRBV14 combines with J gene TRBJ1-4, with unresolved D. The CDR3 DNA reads TGTGCCAGCAGCCAAGATAAGTCCGGGATGAAAGCCTCTAATGAAAAACTGTTTTTT. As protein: CASSQDKSGMKASNEKLFF.